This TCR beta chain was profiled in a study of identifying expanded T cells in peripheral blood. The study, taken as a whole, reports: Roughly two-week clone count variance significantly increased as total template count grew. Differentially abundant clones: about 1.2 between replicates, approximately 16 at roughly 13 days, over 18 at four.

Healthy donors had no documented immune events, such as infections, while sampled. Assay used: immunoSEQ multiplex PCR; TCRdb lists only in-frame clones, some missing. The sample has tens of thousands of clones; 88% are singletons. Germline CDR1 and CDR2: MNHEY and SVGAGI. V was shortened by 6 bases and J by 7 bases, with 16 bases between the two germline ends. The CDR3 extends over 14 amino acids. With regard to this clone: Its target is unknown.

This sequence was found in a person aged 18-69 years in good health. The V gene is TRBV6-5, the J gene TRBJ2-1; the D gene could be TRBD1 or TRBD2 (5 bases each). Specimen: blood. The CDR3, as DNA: TGTGCCAGCAGAAGAGGTCACTGGGGGAATGAGCAGTTCTTC. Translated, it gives CASRRGHWGNEQFF.